This TCR beta chain was recorded in a study of cytomegalovirus exposure and HLA in healthy donors. Findings of the study overall: Among CMV-associated TCR beta chains, most appeared HLA-restricted in a later analysis. According to an earlier analysis, most TCR beta V segments yielded productive rearrangements about 90% or about 30% of the time. The authors later linked a missense DCLRE1C variant to TCR beta V- and J-gene trimming.

The PCR was carried out with 60 Vbeta primers and 13 Jbeta primers. The repertoire was sequenced with immunoSEQ multiplex PCR; TCRdb's copy has only in-frame clones and lacks some. The sample has about 140,000 clones, 65% to 85% seen once. Turning to this clone: Its antigen is as yet unknown.

This clonotype was sampled from a man in his fifties in good health and CMV-seronegative. Sequencing was performed on PBMCs.

The CDR3 here is CASSQFNSNQPQHF. CDR3 bases: TGTGCCAGCAGCCAATTCAATAGCAATCAGCCCCAGCATTTT. The chain recombines TRBV16 with TRBJ1-5; no reliable D call. The CDR3 has 14 amino acids. Germline assignment: CDR1 KGHSY and CDR2 FQNENV. V was pared by 1 base and J by 0 bases, with 4 bases between.